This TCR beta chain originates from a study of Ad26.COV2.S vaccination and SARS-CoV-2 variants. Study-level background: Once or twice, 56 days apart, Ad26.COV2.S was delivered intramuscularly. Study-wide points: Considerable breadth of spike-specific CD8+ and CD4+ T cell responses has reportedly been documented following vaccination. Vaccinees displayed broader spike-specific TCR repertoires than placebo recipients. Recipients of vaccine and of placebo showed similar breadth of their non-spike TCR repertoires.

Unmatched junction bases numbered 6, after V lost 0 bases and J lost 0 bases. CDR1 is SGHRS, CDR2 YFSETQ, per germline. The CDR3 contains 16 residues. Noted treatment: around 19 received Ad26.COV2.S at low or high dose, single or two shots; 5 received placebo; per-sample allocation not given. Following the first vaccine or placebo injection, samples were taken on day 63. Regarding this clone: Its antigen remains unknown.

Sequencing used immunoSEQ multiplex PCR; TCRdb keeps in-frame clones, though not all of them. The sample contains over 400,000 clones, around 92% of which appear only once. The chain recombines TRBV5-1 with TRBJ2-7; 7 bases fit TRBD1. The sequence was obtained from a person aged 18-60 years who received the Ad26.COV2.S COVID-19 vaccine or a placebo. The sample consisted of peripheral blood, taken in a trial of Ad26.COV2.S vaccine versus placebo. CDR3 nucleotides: TGCGCCAGCAGCTTGGCCCCCAGGGACAGCTCCTACGAGCAGTACTTC. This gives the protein CASSLAPRDSSYEQYF.